These T cell receptor beta chains were read from a single sample in a study of blood T cells in healthy people across ages. Each CDR3 protein gets one entry after TCRdb re-called the 5' RACE reads with MiXCR. Here the sample spans about 290,000 distinct CDR3 sequences, 25% to 30% being singletons. What was sequenced was blood. The receptors originated from a woman in her seventies in good health. CDR3s include the opening cysteine and the closing phenylalanine or tryptophan. Fields, in order: V gene, D gene, J gene, clone size, CDR3 DNA, CDR3 protein. A D gene is named only where the DNA matches it firmly. Only some rows state a clone size, as once, few, many or a class for expanded clones.

V gene: TRBV7-2
D gene: TRBD2
J gene: TRBJ2-1
clone size: .
CDR3 DNA: TGTGCCAGCAGCTTAGCTAGCGGGCCCTACAATGAGCAGTTCTTC
CDR3 protein: CASSLASGPYNEQFF

V gene: TRBV15
D gene: TRBD1
J gene: TRBJ1-2
clone size: .
CDR3 DNA: TGTGCCACCAGCACAGGACAGGACCTTGGCTACACCTTC
CDR3 protein: CATSTGQDLGYTF

V gene: TRBV5-1
D gene: TRBD2
J gene: TRBJ2-1
clone size: few
CDR3 DNA: TGCGCCAGCAGCGGTAAACTAGCGGAGCAATACAATGAGCAGTTCTTC
CDR3 protein: CASSGKLAEQYNEQFF

V gene: TRBV7-9
D gene: .
J gene: TRBJ2-3
clone size: .
CDR3 DNA: TGTGCCAGCAGCACCGAGAGTCCTACGCAGTATTTT
CDR3 protein: CASSTESPTQYF

V gene: TRBV7-3
D gene: TRBD2
J gene: TRBJ2-1
clone size: few
CDR3 DNA: TGTGCCAGCAGCTTAATGGCCCGGCTAGCGGGATCCTCCGGGGATGAGCAGTTCTTC
CDR3 protein: CASSLMARLAGSSGDEQFF

V gene: TRBV2
D gene: .
J gene: TRBJ2-1
clone size: .
CDR3 DNA: TGTGCCAGCAGTGAACATAGCGCCGATGAGCAGTTCTTC
CDR3 protein: CASSEHSADEQFF

V gene: TRBV7-3
D gene: .
J gene: TRBJ2-1
clone size: .
CDR3 DNA: TGTGCCAGCAGCCCCTGGATGGGGGGTGAGCAGTTCTTC
CDR3 protein: CASSPWMGGEQFF

V gene: TRBV27
D gene: .
J gene: TRBJ2-5
clone size: .
CDR3 DNA: TGTGCCAGCAGTTCGGCGGGTCTACCCCAAGAGACCCAGTACTTC
CDR3 protein: CASSSAGLPQETQYF

V gene: TRBV20-1
D gene: .
J gene: TRBJ2-5
clone size: .
CDR3 DNA: TGCAGTGCCGGCCCTAACCAAGAGACCCAGTACTTC
CDR3 protein: CSAGPNQETQYF

V gene: TRBV6-6
D gene: TRBD2
J gene: TRBJ2-7
clone size: few
CDR3 DNA: TGTGCCAGCAGTTACTCGACGACTAGCGGGAGATTCGAGCAGTACTTC
CDR3 protein: CASSYSTTSGRFEQYF

V gene: TRBV2
D gene: .
J gene: TRBJ1-2
clone size: .
CDR3 DNA: .
CDR3 protein: CARQGTYGCTF

V gene: TRBV12-3/TRBV12-4
D gene: .
J gene: TRBJ1-4
clone size: few
CDR3 DNA: TGTGCCAGCAGTTTGGCGAGGGGACAACTTGCAACTAATGAAAAACTGTTTTTT
CDR3 protein: CASSLARGQLATNEKLFF

V gene: TRBV4-2
D gene: .
J gene: TRBJ2-6
clone size: many
CDR3 DNA: TGTGCCAGCAGCCAAGCGGGTGGGGGATCTGGGGCCAACGTCCTGACTTTC
CDR3 protein: CASSQAGGGSGANVLTF

V gene: TRBV5-1
D gene: TRBD1
J gene: TRBJ2-1
clone size: few
CDR3 DNA: TGCGCCAGCAGCATCCGGGACAGGGGCGCCTTGAGCTCCTACAATGAGCAGTTCTTC
CDR3 protein: CASSIRDRGALSSYNEQFF

V gene: TRBV6-5
D gene: TRBD1
J gene: TRBJ2-1
clone size: .
CDR3 DNA: TGTGCCAGCAGCAATCGACAGGGGGGGAAGCGTGAGCAGTTCTTC
CDR3 protein: CASSNRQGGKREQFF

V gene: TRBV7-2
D gene: TRBD2
J gene: TRBJ2-5
clone size: .
CDR3 DNA: TGTGCCAGCAGCTTCGCGACTAGCGGGAGAGATCAAGAGACCCAGTACTTC
CDR3 protein: CASSFATSGRDQETQYF

V gene: TRBV20-1
D gene: .
J gene: TRBJ1-3
clone size: .
CDR3 DNA: TGCAGTGCTAGAGATCCGACAGGATCTGGAAACACCATATATTTT
CDR3 protein: CSARDPTGSGNTIYF

V gene: TRBV5-4
D gene: TRBD1
J gene: TRBJ2-6
clone size: .
CDR3 DNA: TGTGCCAGCAGCTTGGGGCGGCTGGGACAGGGAGACTCTGGGGCCAACGTCCTGACTTTC
CDR3 protein: CASSLGRLGQGDSGANVLTF

V gene: TRBV20-1
D gene: TRBD2
J gene: TRBJ2-2
clone size: many
CDR3 DNA: TGCAGTGCTAGAGGAGCGGGAGGAGTGACCGGGGAGCTGTTTTTT
CDR3 protein: CSARGAGGVTGELFF

V gene: TRBV12-3/TRBV12-4
D gene: .
J gene: TRBJ1-4
clone size: .
CDR3 DNA: TGTGCCAGCAGTTTCCAGGCATCGGGTGAAAAACTGTTTTTT
CDR3 protein: CASSFQASGEKLFF

V gene: TRBV7-2
D gene: TRBD2
J gene: TRBJ2-7
clone size: few
CDR3 DNA: TGTGCCAGCAGCTTTAGCGGGGGTTCTAGAAATGGCAACGAGCAGTACTTC
CDR3 protein: CASSFSGGSRNGNEQYF

V gene: TRBV7-9
D gene: .
J gene: TRBJ1-6
clone size: .
CDR3 DNA: TGTGCCAGCAGCTTGCTACGAGCAGGGGAGGATTCACCCCTCCACTTT
CDR3 protein: CASSLLRAGEDSPLHF

V gene: TRBV28
D gene: TRBD2
J gene: TRBJ2-7
clone size: few
CDR3 DNA: TGTGCCAGCAGTTCTTTGAATCATGGACTAGGGCGAACCTACGAGCAGTACTTC
CDR3 protein: CASSSLNHGLGRTYEQYF

V gene: TRBV3-1
D gene: .
J gene: TRBJ2-1
clone size: few
CDR3 DNA: TGTGCCAGCAGCCAAGACCTGAGGAATGAGCAGTTCTTC
CDR3 protein: CASSQDLRNEQFF

V gene: TRBV29-1
D gene: .
J gene: TRBJ1-2
clone size: .
CDR3 DNA: TGCAGCGTTGAAGCGGTGGCAGGCGGTGGCTACACCTTC
CDR3 protein: CSVEAVAGGGYTF

V gene: TRBV4-2
D gene: TRBD1
J gene: TRBJ1-2
clone size: .
CDR3 DNA: TGTGCCAGCAGCCAGACGGGACAGACTAACTATGGCTACACCTTC
CDR3 protein: CASSQTGQTNYGYTF

V gene: TRBV7-2
D gene: TRBD2
J gene: TRBJ2-7
clone size: few
CDR3 DNA: TGTGCCAGCAGCTTCCACGAGCGGGATTTTTCCTACGAGCAGTACTTC
CDR3 protein: CASSFHERDFSYEQYF

V gene: TRBV20-1
D gene: TRBD1
J gene: TRBJ1-4
clone size: few
CDR3 DNA: TGCAGTGCTAGAGATAGTCGGCAGGGGGATGAAAAACTGTTTTTT
CDR3 protein: CSARDSRQGDEKLFF

V gene: TRBV6-1
D gene: .
J gene: TRBJ2-3
clone size: few
CDR3 DNA: TGTGCCAGCAGTCTAACAACCGGGCCCTACACAGATACGCAGTATTTT
CDR3 protein: CASSLTTGPYTDTQYF

V gene: TRBV2
D gene: .
J gene: TRBJ2-1
clone size: .
CDR3 DNA: TGTGCCAGCAGTCCACAGAGCGGTGAGCAGTTCTTC
CDR3 protein: CASSPQSGEQFF

V gene: TRBV7-2
D gene: .
J gene: TRBJ1-4
clone size: .
CDR3 DNA: TGTGCCAGCAGACAAACAGGGAAAAGTGAAAAACTGTTTTTT
CDR3 protein: CASRQTGKSEKLFF

V gene: TRBV20-1
D gene: .
J gene: TRBJ2-4
clone size: .
CDR3 DNA: TGCAGTGCTAGCGGTAGCGGACTAGCCAAAAACATTCAGTACTTC
CDR3 protein: CSASGSGLAKNIQYF

V gene: TRBV7-3
D gene: .
J gene: TRBJ2-3
clone size: few
CDR3 DNA: TGTGCCAGCAGCTCCAGAAGCGGGTATAGCACAGATACGCAGTATTTT
CDR3 protein: CASSSRSGYSTDTQYF

V gene: TRBV5-1
D gene: TRBD1
J gene: TRBJ2-5
clone size: few
CDR3 DNA: TGCGCCAGCAGCTCGGGACAGGGGGCGATAGAGACCCAGTACTTC
CDR3 protein: CASSSGQGAIETQYF

V gene: TRBV7-8
D gene: TRBD1
J gene: TRBJ2-1
clone size: .
CDR3 DNA: TGTGCCAGCAGATACAGGGGTCTCGGCAATGAGCAGTTCTTC
CDR3 protein: CASRYRGLGNEQFF

V gene: TRBV7-2
D gene: .
J gene: TRBJ2-3
clone size: few
CDR3 DNA: TGTGCCACCTCCCGAAGGAGGGGGGGGATCGGTACAGATACGCAGTATTTT
CDR3 protein: CATSRRRGGIGTDTQYF

V gene: TRBV12-3/TRBV12-4
D gene: .
J gene: TRBJ1-1
clone size: .
CDR3 DNA: TGTGCCAGCACCCTTTTACTCACTGAAGCTTTCTTT
CDR3 protein: CASTLLLTEAFF

V gene: TRBV29-1
D gene: .
J gene: TRBJ1-3
clone size: few
CDR3 DNA: TGCAGCGTTTCAGAAAGCTCTGGAAACACCATATATTTT
CDR3 protein: CSVSESSGNTIYF

V gene: TRBV20-1
D gene: .
J gene: TRBJ1-2
clone size: few
CDR3 DNA: TGCAGCGCTGTGACAGAGCCAGGGGGCTACACCTTC
CDR3 protein: CSAVTEPGGYTF

V gene: TRBV29-1
D gene: .
J gene: TRBJ2-5
clone size: .
CDR3 DNA: TGCAGCGTTGAATCCCTAATTAGCGCCCAGTACCAAGAGACCCAGTACTTC
CDR3 protein: CSVESLISAQYQETQYF

V gene: TRBV20-1
D gene: .
J gene: TRBJ2-1
clone size: few
CDR3 DNA: TGCAGTGCTAGGGTCGGGGGCTCCTACAATGAGCAGTTCTTC
CDR3 protein: CSARVGGSYNEQFF

V gene: TRBV28
D gene: .
J gene: TRBJ2-7
clone size: few
CDR3 DNA: TGTGCCAGCAGTTTTCAGAAGCCGGGCCGGAGGGTCTACGAGCAGTACTTC
CDR3 protein: CASSFQKPGRRVYEQYF

V gene: TRBV3-1
D gene: TRBD1
J gene: TRBJ2-5
clone size: few
CDR3 DNA: TGTGCCAGCAGCCAAGCGGACAGGGGGCGGGAAGAGACCCAGTACTTC
CDR3 protein: CASSQADRGREETQYF

V gene: TRBV3-1
D gene: TRBD2
J gene: TRBJ2-7
clone size: few
CDR3 DNA: TGTGCCAGCAGCCAAGGTCCGGCTAGCGGGAGTAGCGAGCAGTACTTC
CDR3 protein: CASSQGPASGSSEQYF

V gene: TRBV28
D gene: .
J gene: TRBJ2-7
clone size: many
CDR3 DNA: TGTGCCAGCAAAGACCCACAGGGTGGGACCTCCTACGAGCAGTACTTC
CDR3 protein: CASKDPQGGTSYEQYF

V gene: TRBV20-1
D gene: .
J gene: TRBJ2-7
clone size: .
CDR3 DNA: TGCAGTGCTAAAGCGCAGCTGAGCTCCTACGAGCAGTACTTC
CDR3 protein: CSAKAQLSSYEQYF

V gene: TRBV7-2
D gene: .
J gene: TRBJ1-2
clone size: .
CDR3 DNA: TGTGCCAGCAGCTTAGGGTTCTTGGTATTC
CDR3 protein: CASSLGFLVF

V gene: TRBV28
D gene: .
J gene: TRBJ1-2
clone size: few
CDR3 DNA: TGTGCCAGCACCCTCGAGGGGTATGGTGGCTACACCTTC
CDR3 protein: CASTLEGYGGYTF

V gene: TRBV5-6
D gene: .
J gene: TRBJ2-2
clone size: few
CDR3 DNA: TGTGCCAGCAGCTTCCGCCGGGACTTCACCGGGGAGCTGTTTTTT
CDR3 protein: CASSFRRDFTGELFF

V gene: TRBV2
D gene: .
J gene: TRBJ1-6
clone size: .
CDR3 DNA: TGTGCCAGCAGTGTGGAGACGGAACTTAATTCACCCCTCCACTTT
CDR3 protein: CASSVETELNSPLHF

V gene: TRBV20-1
D gene: TRBD2
J gene: TRBJ2-7
clone size: few
CDR3 DNA: TGCAGTGCTCCCGGGACTAGCGGGTACGAGCAGTACTTC
CDR3 protein: CSAPGTSGYEQYF

V gene: TRBV6-5
D gene: TRBD1
J gene: TRBJ1-2
clone size: .
CDR3 DNA: TGTGCCAGCAGTGCCTCGGACAGGCCCCTTTATGGCTACACCTTC
CDR3 protein: CASSASDRPLYGYTF

V gene: TRBV5-1
D gene: TRBD1
J gene: TRBJ1-6
clone size: .
CDR3 DNA: TGCGCCAGCAGGGAGGGGACAGGGGGTCCACCCCTCCACTTT
CDR3 protein: CASREGTGGPPLHF

V gene: TRBV7-9
D gene: .
J gene: TRBJ2-1
clone size: .
CDR3 DNA: TGTGCCAGCAGCTTAGCGGGGACATTCGCTGACAATGAGCAGTTCTTC
CDR3 protein: CASSLAGTFADNEQFF

V gene: TRBV7-9
D gene: TRBD2
J gene: TRBJ2-3
clone size: many
CDR3 DNA: TGTGCCAGCAGTGCGGGAGGCCTAGGTCATACAGATACGCAGTATTTT
CDR3 protein: CASSAGGLGHTDTQYF

V gene: TRBV20-1
D gene: TRBD2
J gene: TRBJ2-1
clone size: once
CDR3 DNA: TGCAGTGCGGCGACTAGCGGGAGAGGGTATGAGCAGTTCTTC
CDR3 protein: CSAATSGRGYEQFF

V gene: TRBV20-1
D gene: .
J gene: TRBJ1-2
clone size: .
CDR3 DNA: TGCAGTGCTAGAGATGGCCAGAACTATGGCTACACCTTC
CDR3 protein: CSARDGQNYGYTF